The 11 T cell receptor beta chains listed next were all sequenced from one sample in a study of Graves' ophthalmopathy and Graves' hyperthyroidism. Transcripts of RNA were the source for amplifying TCR beta CDR3 regions. The first-round RT-PCR employed HTBI primers together with the Qiagen OneStep RT-PCR kit. A multiplex PCR was then performed as the second round. A single record per CDR3 protein comes from TCRdb applying MiXCR to the multiplex PCR reads. The table lists hundreds of thousands of distinct CDR3 sequences, less than 20% of them singletons, with about 7% in the top ten. The sequencing input was peripheral blood. The receptors shown here come from a woman between 18 and 29 years old with stable Graves' hyperthyroidism.

This clonotype showed up many times. V is TRBV7-2 and J is TRBJ2-5; D not resolved. Per the germline V gene, CDR1 is SGHTA and CDR2 is FQGNSA. The CDR3 totals 13 residues. V gave up 3 bases and J gave up 0 bases, with 5 bases separating them. The CDR3 DNA reads as TGTGCCAGCAGCTTCAGCCACCAAGAGACCCAGTACTTC. This sequence encodes CASSFSHQETQYF.

This clonotype showed up just a few times. This chain uses TRBV12-3 or TRBV12-4 with TRBJ2-6, with D unresolved. Trimming took off 0 bases at V and 7 bases at J, with 4 bases between the two ends. This CDR3 is built from 13 residues. The DNA for the CDR3 is TGTGCCAGCAGTTTAGCTAATGCCAACGTCCTGACTTTC. Its protein is CASSLANANVLTF.

This clonotype appeared many times. The chain recombines TRBV6-1 with TRBJ1-5, with D perhaps matching TRBD1 (5 bases). CDR1 and CDR2 (germline): MNHNS, SASEGT. V lost 6 bases and J 0 bases, leaving 15 bases between the germline ends. The CDR3 runs to 16 residues. CDR3 bases: TGTGCCAGCAGAGACGCAGGGTTATCTAGCAATCAGCCCCAGCATTTT. This translates into CASRDAGLSSNQPQHF.

This clonotype was seen only once. The rearrangement links TRBV30 to TRBJ1-1; no firm D call. Germline V gene lookup returns CDR1 GTSNPN and CDR2 SVGIG (reference sequence). The V and J ends lost 5 bases and 4 bases respectively, with 20 bases between them. The length of the CDR3 is 15 residues. The CDR3 spells CAWPPSRRKGTEAFF. The CDR3 nucleotides read TGTGCCTGGCCCCCGTCCCGGCGGAAGGGCACTGAAGCTTTCTTT.

This clonotype was seen repeatedly, ten times or more. The V call is TRBV6-2 or TRBV6-3, the J call TRBJ1-2; weak D call: TRBD1 (6 bases). The V gene lost 2 bases and the J gene lost 4 bases, with 11 bases spanning the gap. There are 14 residues in the CDR3. The germline V gene encodes CDR1 MNHEY and CDR2 SVGEGT. CDR3: CASSYDRTSYGYTF. The DNA of the CDR3 is TGTGCCAGCAGTTACGACAGGACCTCCTATGGCTACACCTTC.

This clonotype was found many times. The V call is TRBV11-2, the J call TRBJ2-1; 11 bases align to TRBD1. CDR3 length: 16 residues. Unmatched junction bases numbered 8, after V lost 0 bases and J lost 10 bases. From germline, CDR1 is SGHAT and CDR2 FQNNGV. CDR3: CASSLDLGQGAKEQFF. The DNA for the CDR3 is TGTGCCAGCAGCTTAGATTTAGGACAGGGGGCAAAGGAGCAGTTCTTC.

This clonotype was seen repeatedly, ten times or more. The rearrangement uses TRBV10-3 and TRBJ2-7, with TRBD1 matching over 10 bases. The V gene's germline CDR1 is ENHRY and CDR2 SYGVKD. The ends lost 7 bases at V and 2 bases at J; junction bases unmatched: 5. The CDR3 runs to 14 residues. Written as DNA, the CDR3 is TGTGCCATCAATGGCGGACAGGGGGCCTACGAGCAGTACTTC. Translated, it gives CAINGGQGAYEQYF.

Here the CDR3 reads CASSVAGTRETQYF. Written as DNA, the CDR3 is TGTGCCAGCAGCGTAGCTGGGACTCGAGAGACCCAGTACTTC. The rearrangement links TRBV9 to TRBJ2-5; D might be TRBD2 (6 bases). Trimming cost V 0 bases and J 4 bases, with 10 bases left between them. Germline CDR1 and CDR2: SGDLS and YYNGEE. The CDR3 contains 14 residues.

Many counts were recorded for this clonotype. The rearrangement links TRBV12-3 or TRBV12-4 to TRBJ1-6; 7 bases align to TRBD1. The length of the CDR3 is 15 residues. The V gene end was trimmed by 2 bases and the J gene end by 10 bases; junction bases not matched to a gene: 8. In DNA form, the CDR3 reads TGTGCCAGCAGTTTATTGAACAGGGGTCGCTCACCCCTCCACTTT. It is translated as CASSLLNRGRSPLHF.

This clonotype occurred many times. The chain uses TRBV24-1 and TRBJ1-6; 10 bases fit TRBD1. Germline V gives CDR1 KGHDR, CDR2 SFDVKD. The J segment lost 7 bases and the V segment lost 5 bases, leaving 7 bases of the junction unmatched. The CDR3 consists of 16 residues. The CDR3 sequence is CATSAGTGAFNSPLHF. The CDR3 DNA follows: TGTGCCACCAGTGCCGGGACAGGGGCTTTCAATTCACCCCTCCACTTT.

This clonotype has a count of ten or more. The rearrangement uses TRBV6-5 and TRBJ2-7, with D hard to call. V lost 4 bases and J lost 5, with 6 bases in between. Looked up from germline, CDR1 is MNHEY and CDR2 is SVGAGI. There are 11 residues in the CDR3. DNA of the CDR3: TGTGCCAGCAGTTTCAAGGACGAGCAGTACTTC. Its translation: CASSFKDEQYF.